A selection of T cell receptor beta chains follows, all from one sample in a study of somatic mutations in cytotoxic T cells in rheumatoid arthritis. The protocol was immunoSEQ multiplex PCR, while the TCRdb copy is restricted to in-frame clones and leaves out a portion. The sample carries fewer than 40,000 clones, more than 75% recorded once. Material: CD8+ T cells sorted from blood. These TCRs come from an adult with rheumatoid arthritis. Each CDR3 is given with its conserved first and last residue. D genes are given only for firm matches. Only part of the rows carry a size: once, few, many, or a class if the clone is expanded.

TRBV6-5	-	TRBJ2-7	-	TGTGCCAGCAGTTACGTGGGCGGAGCCTACGAGCAGTACTTC	CASSYVGGAYEQYF
TRBV2	TRBD1	TRBJ2-5	-	TGTGCCAGCACAGGACAGGGTGGGGAGACCCAGTACTTC	CASTGQGGETQYF
TRBV2	TRBD2	TRBJ2-7	once	TGTGCCAGCAGTGATACCGGCAGCGGGAGTCCCTCCTACGAGCAGTACTTC	CASSDTGSGSPSYEQYF
TRBV7-9	TRBD1	TRBJ2-7	-	TGTGCCAGCATCTCGATTGGGGGACAGGGGTCCTACGAGCAGTACTTC	CASISIGGQGSYEQYF
TRBV9	TRBD2	TRBJ2-1	-	TGTGCCAGCGGAGGAGGTAGCGGGGGAGACCAGTTCTTC	CASGGGSGGDQFF
TRBV9	-	TRBJ1-3	large	TGTGCCAGCAGCGTAGAGAGTTCGGTGGGGACCTCTGGAAACACCATATATTTT	CASSVESSVGTSGNTIYF
TRBV19	TRBD1	TRBJ1-2	-	TGTGCCAGTAGTATAGCCGGACAGGACTATGGCTACACCTTC	CASSIAGQDYGYTF
TRBV5-1	-	TRBJ2-1	-	TGCGCCAGCAGCCTCGGCTCCACCTACAATGAGCAGTTCTTC	CASSLGSTYNEQFF
TRBV27	-	TRBJ1-3	few	TGTGCCAGCAGTTTCGGGGCGGACCCGAGCCCTGTCTCTGGAAACACCATATATTTT	CASSFGADPSPVSGNTIYF
TRBV27	-	TRBJ2-2	-	TGTGCCAGCAGTCCCCCCGCGGGCACCGGGGAGCTGTTTTTT	CASSPPAGTGELFF
TRBV6-1	-	TRBJ2-7	few	TGTGCCAGCAGTGAAGGGGGTGAGCAGTACTTC	CASSEGGEQYF
TRBV27	-	TRBJ2-1	-	TGTGCCAGCAGCCCATCGAGGGATGAGCAGTTCTTC	CASSPSRDEQFF
TRBV10-3	TRBD1	TRBJ1-1	-	TGTGCCATCAGTGGGGCAGAGGGAGGGATAAAGGGGGCGTCAGTCACTGAAGCTTTCTTT	CAISGAEGGIKGASVTEAFF
TRBV28	-	TRBJ1-2	-	TGTGCCAGCAAACCTTCGTCGGAGACGTTTGACTATGGCTACACCTTC	CASKPSSETFDYGYTF
TRBV27	TRBD1	TRBJ2-3	-	TGTGCCAGCAGTCTAGACAGGGGCCCGTTCACAGATACGCAGTATTTT	CASSLDRGPFTDTQYF
TRBV7-9	TRBD1	TRBJ2-7	-	TGTGCCAGCAGTCCAAAACAGGGGCGCGGTTCATCCGAGCAGTACTTC	CASSPKQGRGSSEQYF
TRBV7-8	-	TRBJ2-7	-	TGTGCCAGCAGCCACCGTGGGACCCGAGGCGAGCAGTACTTC	CASSHRGTRGEQYF
TRBV10-3	-	TRBJ2-3	once	TGTGCCATCAGTGCGGAGGGGTACACAGATACGCAGTATTTT	CAISAEGYTDTQYF
TRBV11-3	TRBD2	TRBJ2-5	-	TGTGCCAGCAGCCCATCACTCACCGGGACTAGCGGGAACGGGGAGACCCAGTACTTC	CASSPSLTGTSGNGETQYF
TRBV12-5	TRBD2	TRBJ2-7	once	TGTGCTAGCGCATCGGGTAGCGGGGTGAAGGACGAGCAGTACTTC	CASASGSGVKDEQYF
TRBV6-4	-	TRBJ2-3	-	TGTGCCAGCAGTGACTCGGTAGCGAGTGGCACAGATACGCAGTATTTT	CASSDSVASGTDTQYF
TRBV7-6	-	TRBJ2-2	-	TGTGCCAGCAGCTTAAGGACTCCAGGGGAGCTGTTTTTT	CASSLRTPGELFF